These 18 T cell receptor beta chains came from one sample sequenced in a study of glioma-infiltrating T cells after dendritic cell vaccination. Some clones are missing from TCRdb's copy, which holds only in-frame ones; the method was immunoSEQ multiplex PCR. The table records more than 85,000 clones, around 91% of them present only once. Time point indicated: after dendritic cell vaccination, including at tumor progression/relapse. The material sequenced was blood, taken after dendritic cell vaccination. The source is a human donor with glioblastoma.

J is TRBJ2-3 and V is TRBV11-1, with D perhaps matching TRBD2 (6 bases). The germline gives CDR1 SGHAT, CDR2 FQDESV (reference sequence). The CDR3 contains 14 residues. V dropped 5 bases and J dropped 4 bases, with 13 bases sitting between them. The DNA for the CDR3 is TGTGCCAGCAGCCTAGGGACTCTTCCAGATACGCAGTATTTT. It specifies CASSLGTLPDTQYF.

The chain carries TRBV6-5 and TRBJ2-1; 13 positions agree with TRBD2. CDR1 and CDR2 from the germline V gene are MNHEY and SVGAGI. The CDR3 is 15 amino acids. The junction had 2 bases not matched to a gene; V was cut back by 2 bases and J by 7 bases. This chain's CDR3 is CASSYGTSGKNEQFF. DNA of the CDR3: TGTGCCAGCAGTTACGGGACTAGCGGGAAAAATGAGCAGTTCTTC.

The chain has TRBV5-4 and TRBJ2-3; D gene ambiguous. The CDR3 is made up of 12 amino acids. Trimming pared 1 base from V and 5 bases from J, leaving 5 bases between. Germline V gives CDR1 SGHNT, CDR2 YYREEE (reference sequence). The chain's CDR3 is CASSLFLDTQYF. CDR3 DNA: TGTGCCAGCAGCTTGTTTCTAGATACGCAGTATTTT. Full variable domain (rest looked up from reference TRBV5-4 and TRBJ2-3): ETGVTQSPTHLIKTRGQQVTLRCSSQSGHNTVSWYQQALGQGPQFIFQYYREEENGRGNFPPRFSGLQFPNYSSELNVNALELDDSALYLCASSLFLDTQYFGPGTRLTVL.

This chain uses TRBV2 with TRBJ1-1, with D tentatively TRBD1 (5 bases). There are 16 residues in the CDR3. CDR1 SNHLY and CDR2 FYNNEI come from the germline V gene. V lost 6 bases and J 5 bases, leaving 22 bases between the germline ends. CDR3 in amino acids: CASSYPTGGSDTEAFF. CDR3 nucleotides: TGTGCCAGCAGCTACCCCACCGGGGGGTCGGATACTGAAGCTTTCTTT.

The chain carries TRBV5-1 and TRBJ2-1, with 10 bases lining up with TRBD1. Germline-derived CDR1 and CDR2 are SGHRS and YFSETQ. This CDR3 is built from 16 residues. Trimming took 0 bases from V and 6 from J; bases not matched to a gene: 6. CDR3 DNA: TGCGCCAGCAGCTTGGCCGAGGACAGGGGGTTCAATGAGCAGTTCTTC. Amino acid sequence: CASSLAEDRGFNEQFF.

The chain's CDR3 is CASSPPGQMNTEAFF. In DNA form, the CDR3 reads TGTGCCAGCAGCCCTCCGGGACAGATGAACACTGAAGCTTTCTTT. V and J are TRBV7-2 and TRBJ1-1, with 7 bases aligning to TRBD1. V dropped 5 bases and J dropped 0; count of bases not matched to a gene: 6. CDR1 and CDR2 (germline): SGHTA, FQGNSA. CDR3 length: 15 amino acids.

This clone appeared a single time. V usage is TRBV6-5 and J usage is TRBJ2-7, with 7 bases identical to TRBD1. Germline V gene sequence: CDR1 MNHEY, CDR2 SVGAGI. This CDR3 spans 16 amino acids. Germline trimming cut 4 bases from V and 0 bases from J; bases unmatched to any gene: 9. Here the CDR3 DNA reads TGTGCCAGCAGTTCTACCCTGGGACAGAGCTCCTACGAGCAGTACTTC. Translation gives CASSSTLGQSSYEQYF.

V usage is TRBV15 and J usage is TRBJ2-3; maybe TRBD2 (6 bases). Looked up from germline, CDR1 is LNHNV and CDR2 is YYDKDF (reference sequence). The CDR3 runs to 15 residues. The germline V and J ends were trimmed by 5 bases and 5 bases, with 17 bases remaining between them. The CDR3 protein is CATSVSTRGGDTQYF. The CDR3, as DNA: TGTGCCACCAGCGTATCGACTAGGGGTGGAGATACGCAGTATTTT.

V is TRBV9 and J is TRBJ1-6, with 10 bases lining up with TRBD1. J was trimmed by 7 bases and V by 4 bases; bases with no gene match: 5. CDR1 is SGDLS and CDR2 is YYNGEE in the germline V gene. The CDR3 spans 15 residues. The CDR3 protein is CASSPETGGNSPLHF. CDR3 DNA sequence: TGTGCCAGCAGCCCGGAGACAGGGGGCAATTCACCCCTCCACTTT.

This chain connects TRBV10-1 to TRBJ2-5, with TRBD1 identical over 7 bases. V lost 1 base, J lost 4 bases, and 0 bases stayed unmatched. This CDR3 contains 13 residues. CDR1 is WNHNN and CDR2 is SYGVQD in the germline V gene (reference sequence). CDR3 bases: TGCGCCAGCAGTGAGTACAGGGGAGAGACCCAGTACTTC. Translation gives CASSEYRGETQYF.

Concerning this clone itself: At one end, the junction sequence differs from germline, possibly due to a read error. The chain joins TRBV7-7 to TRBJ2-5; D unclear. This CDR3 is built from 13 residues. CDR1 is SSHAT, CDR2 FNYEAQ, per germline (reference sequence). The CDR3 loop reads CASSLDNQETQYF. The CDR3 DNA is TGTGCTAGCAGCTTAGACAACCAAGAGACCCAGTACTTC.

The DNA of the CDR3 is TGCGCCAGCAGCCGTCGGGACAATGAGCAGTTCTTC. Amino acids: CASSRRDNEQFF. This sequence joins TRBV5-1 and TRBJ2-1; no definite D call. With 4 bases removed from V and 5 bases from J, the gap between germline ends came to 7 bases. The germline V gene encodes CDR1 SGHRS and CDR2 YFSETQ. This CDR3 comprises 12 residues.

This clone was seen more than once but under ten times. The chain is built from TRBV30 and TRBJ2-2; the match to TRBD1 covers 8 bases. Unmatched junction bases numbered 6, after V lost 2 bases and J lost 7 bases. This CDR3 spans 14 amino acids. Germline CDR1 and CDR2: GTSNPN and SVGIG (reference sequence). The CDR3 DNA reads TGTGCCTGGAGTCCGACAGGGGAAGTCGGGGAGCTGTTTTTT. This codes for CAWSPTGEVGELFF.

This chain links TRBV6-1 with TRBJ1-1, with 9 bases aligning to TRBD1. CDR3 size: 15 residues. V dropped 6 bases and J dropped 3; count of bases not matched to a gene: 8. CDR1 and CDR2 from the germline V gene are MNHNS and SASEGT. CDR3 nucleotides: TGTGCCAGCAGATCTGGACAGGGGATAGACACTGAAGCTTTCTTT. Amino acid sequence: CASRSGQGIDTEAFF.

This chain joins TRBV5-1 and TRBJ2-5, with 9 bases matching TRBD2. The junction had 13 bases not matched to a gene; V was cut back by 3 bases and J by 4 bases. The CDR3 has 17 amino acids. Germline V CDR1 and CDR2: SGHRS, YFSETQ. CDR3: CASSSAGLAASGETQYF. In DNA, the CDR3 is TGCGCCAGCAGCTCCGCGGGACTAGCAGCATCCGGAGAGACCCAGTACTTC. The variable domain in full, with the rest retrieved from reference TRBV5-1 and TRBJ2-5, is KAGVTQTPRYLIKTRGQQVTLSCSPISGHRSVSWYQQTPGQGLQFLFEYFSETQRNKGNFPGRFSGRQFSNSRSEMNVSTLELGDSALYLCASSSAGLAASGETQYFGPGTRLLVL.

The chain has TRBV4-1 and TRBJ2-2; no clear D gene. CDR1 and CDR2 (germline): MGHRA, YSYEKL. The CDR3 loop spans 14 amino acids. V gave up 4 bases and J gave up 4 bases, with 10 bases separating them. CDR3 loop: CASSRNYGTGELFF. CDR3 bases: TGCGCCAGCAGCCGAAACTATGGCACCGGGGAGCTGTTTTTT.

This chain links TRBV19 with TRBJ2-5, with 8 bases matching TRBD2. Gene TRBJ2-7 matches the end of the DNA better, so the J call may be wrong. Germline V gene lookup returns CDR1 LNHDA and CDR2 SQIVND (reference sequence). The CDR3 has 15 residues. The CDR3 is CASSIGTSGSYEQYF. The CDR3 DNA reads TGTGCCAGTAGTATCGGGACTAGTGGATCCTACGAGCAGTACTTC.

This clone was seen just once. This chain joins TRBV6-1 and TRBJ2-7, with TRBD2 matching over 12 bases. CDR3 length: 18 residues. V dropped 0 bases and J dropped 1; count of bases not matched to a gene: 7. CDR1 and CDR2 from the germline V gene are MNHNS and SASEGT. CDR3 coding DNA: TGTGCCAGCAGTGAAGCACCGGGACTAGCGGGTAAATCCTACGAGCAGTACTTC. As protein: CASSEAPGLAGKSYEQYF.